The 5 T cell receptor beta chains in this list originate from one sample, sequenced in a study of Ad26.COV2.S vaccination and SARS-CoV-2 variants. As for treatment: some 19 received Ad26.COV2.S at low or high dose, single or two shots; 5 received placebo; per-sample allocation not given. The investigators took samples on day 63 after the first vaccine or placebo injection. Using immunoSEQ multiplex PCR, the repertoire was profiled, and TCRdb retains in-frame clones only, with some absent. The sample has more than 300,000 clones; around nine tenths are singletons. The material sequenced was peripheral blood, taken in a trial of Ad26.COV2.S vaccine versus placebo. The receptors derive from a person between 18 and 60 years old who received the Ad26.COV2.S COVID-19 vaccine or a placebo.

This clone was picked up a small number of times. The J gene is TRBJ1-1, the V gene TRBV4-1, with a tentative D call TRBD1 (6 bases). Germline CDR1 is MGHRA and CDR2 is YSYEKL. The CDR3 is made up of 14 amino acids. Trimming left V 3 bases short and J 3 bases short, with 11 bases between. CDR3 nucleotides: TGCGCCAGCAGCCACCTTCCAGGGGACACTGAAGCTTTCTTT. It translates to CASSHLPGDTEAFF.

In DNA, the CDR3 is TGTGCCAGCAGTTTAGAGCCTCCTTTAAGGTCCACCTACGAGCAGTACTTC. Residues: CASSLEPPLRSTYEQYF. The chain combines TRBV27 with TRBJ2-7, with D unresolved. CDR3 length: 17 residues. Germline CDR1 is MNHEY and CDR2 is SMNVEV (reference sequence). V lost 2 bases, J lost 2 bases, and 19 bases lay in between.

This clone was seen once. The rearrangement links TRBV10-3 to TRBJ1-1; D not resolved. The CDR3 extends over 14 amino acids. CDR1 and CDR2 (germline): ENHRY, SYGVKD. The V end was cut by 6 bases, the J end by 1 base, with 12 bases between. CDR3 DNA sequence: TGTGCCATCAGCCCGCCGGGGAGGAACACTGAAGCTTTCTTT. It yields the protein CAISPPGRNTEAFF.

The J gene is TRBJ2-1, the V gene TRBV4-3; either TRBD1 or TRBD2 may fit D (5 bases each). The CDR3 runs 19 residues. In germline, CDR1 is LGHNA, CDR2 YSLEER. The V and J ends lost 4 bases and 4 bases respectively, with 26 bases between them. Here the CDR3 DNA reads TGCGCCAGCAGCCCGGAGTGGGACCCCAACGATCAACCATACAATGAGCAGTTCTTC. Translated: CASSPEWDPNDQPYNEQFF.

This clone showed up just a few times. This chain uses TRBV10-3 with TRBJ2-5; maybe TRBD2 (6 bases). CDR3 length: 13 residues. The V gene's germline CDR1 is ENHRY and CDR2 SYGVKD. Trimming removed 8 bases from V and 2 bases from J, with 12 bases in between. CDR3 sequence: CAIGAAGQETQYF. The CDR3 DNA reads TGTGCCATCGGAGCGGCGGGACAAGAGACCCAGTACTTC.